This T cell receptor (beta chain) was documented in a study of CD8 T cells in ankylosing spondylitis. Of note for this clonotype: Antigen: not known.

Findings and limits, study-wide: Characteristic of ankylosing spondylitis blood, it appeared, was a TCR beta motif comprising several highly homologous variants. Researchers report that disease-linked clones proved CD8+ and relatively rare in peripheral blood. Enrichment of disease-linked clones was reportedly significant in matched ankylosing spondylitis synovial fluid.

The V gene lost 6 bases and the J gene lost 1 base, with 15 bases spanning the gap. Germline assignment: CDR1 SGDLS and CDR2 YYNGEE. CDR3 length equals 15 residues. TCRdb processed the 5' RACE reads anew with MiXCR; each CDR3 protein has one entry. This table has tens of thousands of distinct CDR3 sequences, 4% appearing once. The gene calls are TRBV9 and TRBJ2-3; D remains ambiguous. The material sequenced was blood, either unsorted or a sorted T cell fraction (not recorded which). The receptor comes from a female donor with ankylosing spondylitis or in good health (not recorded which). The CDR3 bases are TGTGCCAGCACACGGTGGTTAGAAGGCACAGATACGCAGTATTTT. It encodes CASTRWLEGTDTQYF.